The 4 T cell receptor beta chains reported below all come from one sample, sequenced in a study of T cells after yellow fever vaccination. A single record per CDR3 protein comes from TCRdb applying MiXCR to the 5' RACE reads. Of under 300,000 distinct CDR3 sequences in the sample, about 7% are singletons; the top ten hold 0.85% to 1.2%. The material sequenced was CD4+ T cells sorted from PBMCs, taken on the day of the yellow fever booster vaccination. The receptors were gathered from a man aged 25 to 45 who received the YFV17D yellow fever vaccine.

This chain connects TRBV5-8 to TRBJ1-5; D call uncertain. Per germline, CDR1 SGHTS and CDR2 YDEGEE. This CDR3 has 13 residues. Trimming removed 2 bases from V and 9 bases from J, with 12 bases in between. Written as DNA, the CDR3 is TGTGCCAGCAGCTTCCAGACGGGTGGGCCCCAGCATTTT. Protein: CASSFQTGGPQHF. The complete variable domain, with remaining parts taken from reference TRBV5-8 and TRBJ1-5, reads EAGVTQSPTHLIKTRGQQATLRCSPISGHTSVYWYQQALGLGLQFLLWYDEGEERNRGNFPPRFSGRQFPNYSSELNVNALELEDSALYLCASSFQTGGPQHFGDGTRLSIL.

This chain connects TRBV9 to TRBJ2-3, with 7 bases aligning to TRBD1. After removal of 3 bases from V and 2 bases from J, the junction contained 9 bases not matched to a gene. CDR3 size: 16 residues. CDR1 is SGDLS, CDR2 YYNGEE, per germline. As DNA, the CDR3 is TGTGCCAGCAGCGCACGTCAGGGGGTTACCACAGATACGCAGTATTTT. Amino acid sequence: CASSARQGVTTDTQYF.

The V gene is TRBV5-4, the J gene TRBJ1-5; D unresolved. The germline V and J ends were trimmed by 0 bases and 3 bases, with 4 bases remaining between them. CDR3 length: 13 residues. Germline V CDR1 and CDR2: SGHNT, YYREEE (reference sequence). As DNA, the CDR3 is TGTGCCAGCAGCTTGGATCCCAATCAGCCCCAGCATTTT. It specifies CASSLDPNQPQHF.

This clonotype showed up just a few times. J is TRBJ2-4 and V is TRBV18; 10 nucleotides align to TRBD2. The CDR3 contains 17 residues. Germline trimming cut 0 bases from V and 5 bases from J; bases unmatched to any gene: 7. The germline CDR1 and CDR2 sequences are KGHSH and LQKENI. CDR3 in amino acids: CASSPPSALAGENIQYF. The CDR3 DNA follows: TGTGCCAGCTCACCACCGTCAGCGCTAGCGGGAGAAAACATTCAGTACTTC.